The clone carrying this TCR beta chain showed up just a few times. Antigen: not known. This record belongs to a study of blood T cells in healthy people across ages. Notes on the study in general: Estimates of total diversity, which came from one million sequenced T cells, were considered to be underestimates. The percentage of naive T cells correlated strongly with TCR beta diversity.

Germline V gene data show CDR1 as SQVTM and CDR2 as ANQGSEA. V lost 2 bases and J lost 2, with 11 bases in between. The CDR3 covers 14 residues. The donors, aged roughly 6 to 90, were healthy Caucasians from Russia. Through a sample-barcoded 5' primer and a J-beta primer mix, a second PCR was run for roughly 7 to 12 cycles. TCRdb used MiXCR to reprocess the 5' RACE reads, holding one entry per CDR3 protein. The sample carries under 1 million distinct CDR3 sequences, roughly 44% recorded once. The sequence came from a man aged 55 to 69 in good health. The sequencing sample was made of blood. V and J are TRBV29-1 and TRBJ2-3; perhaps TRBD2 as D (7 bases). The CDR3 is CSVEPGGNTDTQYF. The CDR3 coding sequence is TGCAGCGTTGAACCGGGGGGCAACACAGATACGCAGTATTTT.